This T cell receptor beta chain was captured by sequencing in a study of blood T cell repertoires in COVID-19. Overall study context: Specimens from acute and convalescent COVID-19 originated in the United States, Italy and Spain. PBMCs, B-cell-depleted T cells, or T cells provided the cDNA or gDNA that made up the material.

Enrolled during active infection, Seattle patients were then followed longitudinally. The CDR3 runs 16 residues. Trimming stripped 3 bases from V and 9 bases from J, with 25 bases between. The germline V gene encodes CDR1 DFQATT and CDR2 SNEGSKA (reference sequence). Authors' analysis steps: Estimation of nucleated cell counts relied on the amplification of reference gene primers. The repertoire was sequenced with immunoSEQ multiplex PCR; TCRdb's copy has only in-frame clones and lacks some. D and trimming come from the DNA, and the V and J calls and clone size come from that table. The sample shows some 120,000 clones, roughly nine tenths of them seen only once.

The chain links TRBV20-1 to TRBJ2-3; perhaps TRBD1 as D (6 bases). This clonotype was sampled from a man aged 45-65 years with COVID-19, enrolled during active disease. Sequenced sample: peripheral blood. CDR3 region: CSASLSVQALGATQYF. CDR3 bases: TGCAGTGCTAGTCTGTCGGTACAGGCACTGGGGGCCACGCAGTATTTT.